One and the same sample provided the 18 T cell receptor beta chains below, sequenced in a study of beta chain features in type 1 diabetes. Whole-study results and caveats: Across all four CD4+ subsets, people with type 1 diabetes showed modestly shorter TCRB CDR3s.

Their specific antigens are unknown. The entirety of the isolated RNA underwent reverse transcription, so expressed TCRB transcripts were sequenced. Only in-frame clones appear in the TCRdb table, and some are missing; sequencing was by immunoSEQ multiplex PCR. The repertoire holds about 270,000 clones, with roughly an eighth as singletons. Sequencing was performed on naive CD4+ T cells from blood. Source of these receptors: a man aged 30 to 39 with type 1 diabetes.

CDR3 DNA: TGTGCCAGCGGCTCTACAGCGGGAGTCTTGAATGAGCAGTTCTTC. It codes for CASGSTAGVLNEQFF. The V and J genes are TRBV5-8 and TRBJ2-1; TRBD2 aligns across 8 bases. V shed 7 bases, J shed 7 bases, and the junction held 13 bases outside the gene matches. Germline V CDR1 and CDR2: SGHTS, YDEGEE. The CDR3 consists of 15 residues.

This sequence joins TRBV4-1 and TRBJ1-2, with a weak D call TRBD1 (5 bases). This CDR3 spans 13 amino acids. Trimming pared 4 bases from V and 7 bases from J, leaving 13 bases between. Per germline, CDR1 MGHRA and CDR2 YSYEKL. The DNA of the CDR3 is TGCGCCAGCAGCCCGGAGGGGTGGTCTGGCTACACCTTC. Its translation: CASSPEGWSGYTF.

The chain carries TRBV19 and TRBJ2-3; no reliable D call. V was pared by 1 base and J by 1 base, with 3 bases between. Germline V gives CDR1 LNHDA, CDR2 SQIVND (reference sequence). The CDR3 contains 13 residues. CDR3 sequence reads: CASSIAGTDTQYF. The CDR3, as DNA: TGTGCCAGTAGTATAGCGGGCACAGATACGCAGTATTTT.

This clone was seen a handful of times. Other DNA sequences in the sample encode the same CDR3. The CDR3 loop reads CASSLGLAYEQYF. The CDR3 DNA sequence: TGTGCCAGCAGCCTAGGACTGGCCTACGAGCAGTACTTC. The V gene is TRBV7-2, the J gene TRBJ2-7; the D gene is possibly TRBD2 (5 bases). CDR3 length equals 13 residues. V was pared by 5 bases and J by 2 bases, with 10 bases between. Germline CDR1 SGHTA, CDR2 FQGNSA.

The table lists this clone with a few counts. V and J are TRBV7-2 and TRBJ2-7; a possible D gene is TRBD1 (6 bases). V was trimmed by 3 bases and J by 3 bases, leaving 12 bases between them. This CDR3 comprises 14 residues. Germline V gene sequence: CDR1 SGHTA, CDR2 FQGNSA. The CDR3 nucleotides are TGTGCCAGCAGCTTCGGGCAGGGGTTCTACGAGCAGTACTTC. Translation gives CASSFGQGFYEQYF.

The rearrangement joins TRBV5-6 to TRBJ1-2; D might be TRBD1 (6 bases). Trimming stripped 4 bases from V and 4 bases from J, with 11 bases between. CDR1 SGHDT and CDR2 YYEEEE come from the germline V gene. The CDR3 is 13 amino acids. The CDR3 bases are TGTGCCAGCAGCAAGGACAGCCCCTATGGCTACACCTTC. Its protein is CASSKDSPYGYTF.

This clone has only a few counts. The CDR3 here is CASSAAGAPHTQYF. The CDR3 DNA sequence: TGTGCCAGTAGTGCAGCGGGAGCACCGCATACGCAGTATTTT. This chain links TRBV19 with TRBJ2-3; 8 nucleotides agree with TRBD2. V was clipped by 5 bases and J by 7 bases; unmatched bases: 8. The V gene's germline CDR1 is LNHDA and CDR2 SQIVND (reference sequence). The CDR3 runs to 14 residues.

This clone was seen only a few times. The same CDR3 is also encoded by other DNA sequences in this sample. The V gene is TRBV19, the J gene TRBJ1-5, with a weak D call TRBD1 (5 bases). Trimming pared 0 bases from V and 2 bases from J, leaving 5 bases between. Germline CDR1 LNHDA, CDR2 SQIVND (reference sequence). This CDR3 comprises 14 residues. The CDR3 region is CASSIDRGNQPQHF. In DNA, the CDR3 is TGTGCCAGTAGTATAGACAGGGGCAATCAGCCCCAGCATTTT.

Only a few counts were recorded for this clone. The chain is built from TRBV18 and TRBJ2-1; no clear D gene. In germline, CDR1 is KGHSH, CDR2 LQKENI. The CDR3 is made up of 11 amino acids. The ends were cut back, 5 bases at V and 4 bases at J, with 3 bases in the middle. CDR3 DNA sequence: TGTGCCAGCTCATCTTACAATGAGCAGTTCTTC. Translating gives CASSSYNEQFF.

This clone has just a few counts. V usage is TRBV28 and J usage is TRBJ2-5, with 7 bases lining up with TRBD2. Germline loops: CDR1 MDHEN, CDR2 SYDVKM. V lost 3 bases, J lost 0 bases, and 13 bases stayed unmatched. The CDR3 totals 18 residues. This chain's CDR3 is CASSFFRTGGRDQETQYF. The CDR3 DNA is TGTGCCAGCAGTTTCTTCCGCACTGGCGGGAGAGACCAAGAGACCCAGTACTTC.

The sample holds a few counts of this clone. This sequence joins TRBV6-5 and TRBJ2-7; 7 bases agree with TRBD2. Germline V gene lookup returns CDR1 MNHEY and CDR2 SVGAGI. The V and J ends lost 8 bases and 3 bases, in that order; junction bases with no gene match: 4. CDR3 length: 12 residues. Written as DNA, the CDR3 is TGTGCCAGCGGGACTACCTTCTACGAGCAGTACTTC. This sequence encodes CASGTTFYEQYF.

V and J are TRBV7-2 and TRBJ2-5; D is unclear. The germline V gene has CDR1 SGHTA and CDR2 FQGNSA. CDR3 size: 14 residues. V lost 5 bases, J lost 4 bases, and 14 bases lay in between. The CDR3 is CASSTRIGPETQYF. CDR3 nucleotides: TGTGCCAGCAGCACGAGGATCGGTCCAGAGACCCAGTACTTC.

This clone has only a few counts. The rearrangement uses TRBV28 and TRBJ2-7; a weak D match, TRBD2 (5 bases). This CDR3 has 12 amino acids. The germline V and J ends were trimmed by 5 bases and 9 bases, with 14 bases remaining between them. Germline CDR1 is MDHEN and CDR2 is SYDVKM. As DNA, the CDR3 is TGTGCCAGCAGTACCCTACTAGGCTGGCAGTACTTC. Protein: CASSTLLGWQYF.

V is TRBV29-1 and J is TRBJ2-3, with 9 bases aligning to TRBD1. V lost 0 bases to trimming and J lost 1 base; unmatched junction nucleotides: 5. This CDR3 comprises 16 residues. The germline CDR1 and CDR2 sequences are SQVTM and ANQGSEA. The CDR3 DNA reads TGCAGCGTTGAAGAGAAACAGGGGGCAGGCACAGATACGCAGTATTTT. Its protein is CSVEEKQGAGTDTQYF.

This clone has a handful of counts. This rearrangement joins TRBV5-4 to TRBJ1-1; perhaps TRBD1 as D (6 bases). The CDR3 has 15 amino acids. Per the germline V gene, CDR1 is SGHNT and CDR2 is YYREEE (reference sequence). Trimming removed 4 bases at V and 1 base at J, with 14 bases between. CDR3 nucleotides: TGTGCCAGCAGCCCCCCTACAGGGTCGAACACTGAAGCTTTCTTT. Translation: CASSPPTGSNTEAFF.

The rearrangement joins TRBV4-3 to TRBJ1-1, with D unresolved. The CDR3 length is 15 residues. Looked up from germline, CDR1 is LGHNA and CDR2 is YSLEER. Between the trimmed V and J ends, which lost 1 base and 1 base, there was a span of 10 bases. In nucleotides, the CDR3 is TGCGCCAGCAGCCAAGCCTATGTTGAGAACACTGAAGCTTTCTTT. Protein product: CASSQAYVENTEAFF.

This clone was seen a few times. This chain uses TRBV28 with TRBJ2-7; a weak D match, TRBD1 (5 bases). This CDR3 spans 15 amino acids. The V and J ends lost 7 bases and 4 bases respectively, with 20 bases between them. Per germline, CDR1 MDHEN and CDR2 SYDVKM. For the CDR3, the DNA is TGTGCCAGCATCGGGTTTCTCAGGGCGGCTTACGAGCAGTACTTC. Protein: CASIGFLRAAYEQYF.

J is TRBJ2-1 and V is TRBV11-2; D may be TRBD2 (6 bases). The CDR3 consists of 14 residues. Germline V lookup: CDR1 SGHAT, CDR2 FQNNGV. Deletions cut 1 base from V and 4 bases from J, with 8 bases between. DNA for the CDR3: TGTGCCAGCAGCTTAGCGGGGGTGTACAATGAGCAGTTCTTC. Translating gives CASSLAGVYNEQFF.